This T cell receptor beta chain was retrieved from a study of T cells after yellow fever vaccination (dated by TCRdb to between 2018 and 2020). Looking at the study overall: Libraries from fractions with low cell numbers were prepared with the SMART-Seq v4 Ultra Low Input RNA kit. Two healthy male donors made up the cohort, one aged 18 to 30 years and the other aged 30 to 39 years. Blood samples were taken at several timepoints before and after primary and secondary immunization, and bulk PBMC replicates and cell subsets were isolated. Bulk TCR alpha and beta repertoires were sequenced longitudinally to track T-cell clones before and after primary and booster YFV17D yellow fever vaccination. Points the paper makes about the study in general: Only a couple of donors were included in the study, so the extent to which the findings can be generalized is limited. A small fraction of clonotypes showed up in both the CD4 and CD8 compartments, probably as a result of convergent recombination. The secondary T-cell response was weaker than the primary response but faster, peaking on day 5 instead of day 15. Computational filtering was required because FACS-sorted repertoires could contain abundant contaminating clonotypes from the bulk population. Most clones expanded after primary vaccination were re-detected after the booster (around 96% of CD4 and about 88% of CD8), suggesting broad memory maintenance.

This clonotype appeared a few times. The target of this receptor is not known. The junction differs from germline at one of its ends, possibly a read error. This specimen's treatment or condition label, interpreted: live attenuated yellow fever vaccine strain. PBMCs were isolated from peripheral blood using a standard Ficoll-Paque protocol. CD4 and CD8 T-cell fractions were isolated with Dynabeads CD4 and CD8 positive selection kits. TriZol was used to extract RNA from bulk PBMCs, from CD4 and CD8 fractions, and from dextramer-positive and dextramer-negative fractions. CDR1 and CDR2 are read off the germline V gene as SGHRS and YFSETQ. Including the terminal cysteine and phenylalanine, the CDR3 comprises 12 residues. Just the 36-base CDR3 DNA is kept, in frame starting at base 1. Sequencing used an Illumina NovaSeq 6000. Synthesis of TCR cDNA relied on 5'RACE template switching, a step that introduced a universal primer site along with unique molecular identifiers. Priming for cDNA synthesis came from both the TCR alpha and TCR beta constant segments. Library amplification involved two PCR steps, and the second step added sample barcodes and sequencing adapters. Sequencing of libraries was performed on Illumina HiSeq 2500 (2x100 bp) or NovaSeq (2x150 bp). As for the authors' bioinformatics: MIGEC handled demultiplexing of reads and collapsing into UMI consensus sequences, while MiXCR performed V(D)J alignment. Using edgeR on replicate PBMC samples, clonotypes were called vaccine-responding if FDR was below 0.01 and the log2 fold change was above 5 up to day 15. CD4 or CD8 identity was assigned to each bulk clonotype according to whether the clonotype was present at higher abundance in the sequenced CD4 repertoire or the sequenced CD8 repertoire. TCRdb handled the public reads itself, with Q25 trimming in fastp and clone calling in MiXCR, and kept productive beta chains. Each CDR3 protein appears once, grouped with its most common genes and DNA. None of the V and J calls come from the authors' own analysis; TCRdb made them. The sample data list 280,000 or so distinct CDR3 sequences, and 7.5% to 9% of these were observed just once. Of the sample, around 3.5% is held by the ten largest clones.

This receptor chain uses TRBV5-1 and TRBJ1-3; 7 junctional bases match TRBD1. The sample consisted of CD4+ T cells sorted from PBMCs, taken 5 days after the yellow fever booster vaccination. The sequence was collected from a man aged 18 to 30 who received the YFV17D yellow fever vaccine. The DNA sequence is TGCGCCAGCAGCTTCGACAGGGCTCCGGCCTTTTTT. Its coded protein is CASSFDRAPAFF.